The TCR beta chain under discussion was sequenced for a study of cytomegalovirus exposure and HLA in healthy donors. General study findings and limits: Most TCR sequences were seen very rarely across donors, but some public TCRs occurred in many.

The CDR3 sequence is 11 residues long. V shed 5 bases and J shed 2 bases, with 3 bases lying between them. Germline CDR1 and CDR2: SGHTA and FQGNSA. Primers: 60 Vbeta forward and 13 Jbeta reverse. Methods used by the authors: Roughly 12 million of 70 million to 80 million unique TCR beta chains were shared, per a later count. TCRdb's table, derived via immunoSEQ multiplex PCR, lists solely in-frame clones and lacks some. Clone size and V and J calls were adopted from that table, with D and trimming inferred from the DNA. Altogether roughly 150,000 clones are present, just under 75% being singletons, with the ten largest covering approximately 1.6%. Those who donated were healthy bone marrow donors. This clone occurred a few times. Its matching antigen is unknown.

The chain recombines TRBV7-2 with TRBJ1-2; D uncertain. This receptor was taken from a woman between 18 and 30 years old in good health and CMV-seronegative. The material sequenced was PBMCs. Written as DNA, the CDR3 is TGTGCCAGCAGCGTAAACTATGGCTACACCTTC. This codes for CASSVNYGYTF. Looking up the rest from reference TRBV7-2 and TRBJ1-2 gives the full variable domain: GAGVSQSPSNKVTEKGKDVELRCDPISGHTALYWYRQSLGQGLEFLIYFQGNSAPDKSGLPSDRFSAERTGGSVSTLTIQRTQQEDSAVYLCASSVNYGYTFGSGTRLTVV.